This TCR beta chain was profiled in a study of T-cell memory formation after mild COVID-19. Findings and caveats of the study: Pre-infection memory carried some responding clones, suggesting that cross-reactive memory joined. From day 15 to 85, contracting clones were balanced between CD4 and CD8, whereas later expanders leaned toward CD4+. A second wave of clones peaked on day 37, and their SARS-CoV-2 specificity went unconfirmed.

To note about this clonotype: Its antigen is not identified.

From the 5' RACE reads, TCRdb called clonotypes with MiXCR, one entry per CDR3 protein. The table has about 540,000 distinct CDR3 sequences, about 20% seen once. The CDR3 is 13 residues long. The germline gives CDR1 SEHNR, CDR2 FQNEAQ (reference sequence). V gave up 6 bases and J gave up 7 bases; unmatched junction bases: 6. The genes are TRBV7-9 and TRBJ2-7; TRBD2 matches at 10 bases. The sequencing sample was made of PBMCs or a T cell subset sorted from them (not recorded which). The TCR originated in an adult woman who had mild COVID-19 (a few samples of this study predate the infection). Cell type and time point are not known. The CDR3 DNA follows: TGTGCCAGCAGGGCTAGCGGGAGTGGGGAGCAGTACTTC. As protein: CASRASGSGEQYF.